A single sample is the source of the 2 T cell receptor beta chains below, sequenced in a study of T cells in women clearing cervical HPV infection. This table comes from immunoSEQ multiplex PCR, and its TCRdb copy is limited to in-frame clones, with some not included. The sample has under 40,000 clones, and its top ten clones hold approximately 6%. The source material was blood buffy coat. The receptors shown here come from a woman aged 18-70 years with a cervical HPV16 infection that either progressed to CIN3+ or cleared (not recorded which).

Concerning this clone: The read terminates 3 residues before the CDR3 end, so the remaining end is supplied by the germline J gene. This sequence joins TRBV28 and TRBJ2-1, with a possible D match to TRBD1 (5 bases). Germline loops: CDR1 MDHEN, CDR2 SYDVKM. CDR3 length equals 12 residues. The ends were cut back, 6 bases at V and 6 bases at J, with 9 bases in the middle. The CDR3 loop reads CASRGQVNEQFF. Partial CDR3 DNA: TGTGCCAGCAGGGGGCAGGTCAATGAG.

As for this clone: The CDR3 end lies 3 residues beyond the end of the read and is filled in from the germline J gene. The V call is TRBV2, the J call TRBJ2-2; a possible D gene is TRBD2 (5 bases). Germline lookup yields CDR1 SNHLY and CDR2 FYNNEI. The CDR3 sequence is 12 residues long. The sequenced CDR3 bases are TGTGCCAGCAGTGTTACTAGTCTCGGG. Amino acid sequence: CASSVTSLG. The CDR3 reads in full as CASSVTSLGLFF.